Listed here are 13 T cell receptor beta chains from one sample, sequenced in a study of OX40 agonist ivuxolimab in advanced cancers. The protocol was immunoSEQ multiplex PCR, while the TCRdb copy is restricted to in-frame clones and leaves out a portion. The table has about 49,000 clones, around 84% seen once. The sequencing here drew on CD4+ or CD8+ T cells sorted from blood, taken in a trial of the OX40 agonist ivuxolimab. These receptors were collected from an adult with an advanced solid tumor such as melanoma, head and neck, liver or kidney cancer.

The V and J genes are TRBV4-2 and TRBJ2-2; D ambiguous. The CDR3 loop spans 15 amino acids. Germline CDR1 and CDR2: LGHNA and YNFKEQ. The V end was cut by 3 bases, the J end by 0 bases, with 8 bases between. CDR3 sequence: CASSQNTANTGELFF. Here the CDR3 DNA reads TGTGCCAGCAGCCAGAATACCGCGAACACCGGGGAGCTGTTTTTT.

The CDR3 reads CASSQDFGGRGTPYEQYF. Written as DNA, the CDR3 is TGCGCCAGCAGCCAAGATTTTGGCGGGAGGGGGACCCCCTACGAGCAGTACTTC. J is TRBJ2-7 and V is TRBV4-1; 9 bases align to TRBD2. Germline CDR1 is MGHRA and CDR2 is YSYEKL. The CDR3 extends over 18 amino acids. The J segment lost 2 bases and the V segment lost 0 bases, leaving 11 bases of the junction unmatched.

This clone was counted between two and nine times. The V gene is TRBV7-8, the J gene TRBJ2-2, with D unclear. CDR3 length: 15 amino acids. Per the germline V gene, CDR1 is SGHVS and CDR2 is FQNEAQ. Trimming pared 0 bases from V and 5 bases from J, leaving 10 bases between. The CDR3 spells CASSLAVGLTGELFF. The CDR3 DNA sequence: TGTGCCAGCAGCTTAGCGGTAGGGTTGACCGGGGAGCTGTTTTTT.

The rearrangement links TRBV11-3 to TRBJ2-5; TRBD1 matches 7 bases. The trim removed 5 bases at V and 4 bases at J, leaving 4 bases unmatched. The CDR3 is made up of 13 amino acids. Germline lookup yields CDR1 SGHNT and CDR2 YENEEA. CDR3 in DNA: TGTGCCAGCAGCCCACAGGGGAGAGAGACCCAGTACTTC. Its translation: CASSPQGRETQYF.

The rearrangement joins TRBV11-3 to TRBJ2-5; 12 nucleotides align to TRBD1. Trimming took 7 bases from V and 4 from J; bases not matched to a gene: 1. This CDR3 comprises 13 residues. Germline V gene sequence: CDR1 SGHNT, CDR2 YENEEA. The CDR3 sequence: CASKGQGAETQYF. DNA for the CDR3: TGTGCCAGCAAGGGACAGGGGGCAGAGACCCAGTACTTC.

This clone appeared a few times. The CDR3 DNA sequence: TGTGCCATCAGTGATGGGGGGAGCAATCAGCCCCAGCATTTT. It specifies CAISDGGSNQPQHF. The chain couples TRBV10-3 to TRBJ1-5; the D gene is possibly TRBD1 (5 bases). This CDR3 has 14 residues. Germline V CDR1 and CDR2: ENHRY, SYGVKD. V lost 3 bases and J lost 1, with 7 bases in between.

This clone was detected a few times. V and J are TRBV6-5 and TRBJ2-4; no clear D. Trimming cost V 6 bases and J 1 base, with 7 bases left between them. Germline CDR1 MNHEY, CDR2 SVGAGI. The CDR3 covers 13 residues. In nucleotides, the CDR3 is TGTGCCAGCAGAGATGAGGCCAAAAACATTCAGTACTTC. It codes for CASRDEAKNIQYF.

This clone was found once. The V gene is TRBV15, the J gene TRBJ2-1, with TRBD2 matching over 7 bases. This CDR3 is 18 amino acids long. Germline values: CDR1 LNHNV, CDR2 YYDKDF (reference sequence). With V trimmed by 0 bases and J by 2 bases, 10 bases remained unmatched. The CDR3 DNA reads TGTGCCACCAGCAGAGATCTGGGGCTAGCGGAAACCTACAATGAGCAGTTCTTC. This translates into CATSRDLGLAETYNEQFF.

The J gene is TRBJ2-1, the V gene TRBV19; 10 bases align to TRBD2. Unmatched junction bases numbered 6, after V lost 1 base and J lost 9 bases. The CDR3 extends over 15 amino acids. CDR1 and CDR2 (germline): LNHDA, SQIVND (reference sequence). CDR3 sequence: CASSIGSGRASEQFF. CDR3 sequence (DNA): TGTGCCAGTAGTATAGGAAGCGGGAGGGCCTCTGAGCAGTTCTTC.

The V call is TRBV5-1, the J call TRBJ2-3; no firm D call. The CDR3 covers 16 residues. Per germline, CDR1 SGHRS and CDR2 YFSETQ. V was shortened by 4 bases and J by 3 bases, with 18 bases between the two germline ends. The CDR3 loop is CASSPPIDTQTDTQYF. CDR3 DNA sequence: TGCGCCAGCAGCCCACCGATAGACACGCAAACAGATACGCAGTATTTT.

J is TRBJ2-1 and V is TRBV7-8; tentative D call: TRBD1 (5 bases). The CDR3 has 14 residues. The germline gives CDR1 SGHVS, CDR2 FQNEAQ. V was cut by 2 bases and J by 0 bases, with 5 bases left in between. The CDR3 protein is CASSLQGSYNEQFF. The CDR3 DNA reads as TGTGCCAGCAGCTTACAGGGCTCCTACAATGAGCAGTTCTTC.

The chain uses TRBV5-1 and TRBJ1-1, with D hard to call. The CDR3 length is 13 residues. Germline V gene sequence: CDR1 SGHRS, CDR2 YFSETQ. With 4 bases removed from V and 0 bases from J, the gap between germline ends came to 7 bases. Here the CDR3 reads CASSARMNTEAFF. The CDR3 bases are TGCGCCAGCAGCGCTAGGATGAACACTGAAGCTTTCTTT.

The V gene is TRBV9, the J gene TRBJ2-1, with D possibly matching TRBD2 (5 bases). Trimming removed 1 base from V and 0 bases from J, with 8 bases in between. This CDR3 is built from 15 residues. Germline V gene sequence: CDR1 SGDLS, CDR2 YYNGEE. CDR3 in amino acids: CASSVSGGSYNEQFF. In DNA, the CDR3 is TGTGCCAGCAGCGTATCCGGAGGCTCCTACAATGAGCAGTTCTTC.